These T cell receptor beta chains were read from a single sample in a study of cytomegalovirus exposure and HLA in healthy donors. Assay used: immunoSEQ multiplex PCR; TCRdb lists only in-frame clones, some missing. Among 160,000 or so clones listed, roughly 80% were seen once. The sample was PBMCs. These receptors all stem from a woman in her 30s in good health and CMV-seronegative. The CDR3 runs from the conserved cysteine through the conserved F or W. Each record gives: J gene, V gene, clone size, D gene, CDR3 DNA, CDR3 protein. A D gene is named only where the DNA matches it firmly. A clone size is listed for some rows: how often the clone was seen (once, few, many), or a class if it is expanded.

>TRBJ1-2|TRBV5-6|few|.
TGTGCCAGCAGCTTTTCGCGGGGCCCTGACTTTTATGGCTACACCTTC
CASSFSRGPDFYGYTF
>TRBJ2-1|TRBV19|.|TRBD1
TGTGCCACAGGACAGGGGCTTTACAATGAGCAGTTCTTC
CATGQGLYNEQFF
>TRBJ2-1|TRBV5-1|.|TRBD2
TGCGCCAGCGGGGCTAGCGGGTACAATGAGCAGTTCTTC
CASGASGYNEQFF
>TRBJ1-1|TRBV5-4|.|.
TGTGCCAGCAGCTTGGGGGGGGTGGAGACTGAAGCTTTCTTT
CASSLGGVETEAFF
>TRBJ1-2|TRBV10-3|.|.
TGTGCCATCAGTGAGTCCAAGCCACAGGGACCGAGCTACACCTTC
CAISESKPQGPSYTF
>TRBJ1-5|TRBV30|.|TRBD1
TGTGCCTGGAGTCCTACGGGACAGGGAGACAATCAGCCCCAGCATTTT
CAWSPTGQGDNQPQHF
>TRBJ2-7|TRBV2|.|.
TGTGCCAGCACCGTGACTGACTCCTACGAGCAGTACTTC
CASTVTDSYEQYF
>TRBJ1-1|TRBV6-5|once|.
TGTGCCAGCAGCAATTCACAGGGATGGGAGACTGAAGCTTTCTTT
CASSNSQGWETEAFF
>TRBJ2-7|TRBV9|.|TRBD2
TGTGCCAGCAGCGTAGATGCGGGGGGGCCCTACGAGCAGTACTTC
CASSVDAGGPYEQYF
>TRBJ1-5|TRBV19|.|TRBD1
TGTGCCAGTAGCAAAAGGACAGGGGATGGCAATCAGCCCCAGCATTTT
CASSKRTGDGNQPQHF
>TRBJ2-7|TRBV28|.|.
TGTGCCAGCAGTGTGCGCCCGAGGGAGCAGTACTTC
CASSVRPREQYF
>TRBJ2-7|TRBV4-2|.|TRBD2
TGTGCCAGCAGCCAAGTCGGGACTAGCGGGGCCATATACGAGCAGTACTTC
CASSQVGTSGAIYEQYF
>TRBJ1-3|TRBV29-1|.|.
TGCAGCGTTGCAGGGGATGGAAACACCATATATTTT
CSVAGDGNTIYF
>TRBJ2-1|TRBV6-5|once|TRBD1
TGTGCCAGCAGTTACTCAGGGGGCACCTACAATGAGCAGTTCTTC
CASSYSGGTYNEQFF
>TRBJ2-2|TRBV2|.|.
TGTGCCAGCAGTCCGATTGGAGCGAACACCGGGGAGCTGTTTTTT
CASSPIGANTGELFF
>TRBJ2-6|TRBV9|.|TRBD1
TGTGCCAGCAGCCGGATCGACAGGGACTCTGGGGCCAACGTCCTGACTTTC
CASSRIDRDSGANVLTF
>TRBJ1-1|TRBV2|.|TRBD1
TGTGCCAGCAGAGTGGACAGGGGGGTAGAAGCTTTCTTT
CASRVDRGVEAFF
>TRBJ1-1|TRBV28|.|.
TGTGCCAGCAGTTTATGGTCGGACACTGAAGCTTTCTTT
CASSLWSDTEAFF
>TRBJ1-1|TRBV5-1|.|TRBD1
TGCGCCAGCAGCCGCACTCTGACAGGGACAGTTTCCACTGAAGCTTTCTTT
CASSRTLTGTVSTEAFF
>TRBJ2-7|TRBV12-2|once|.
TGTGCAAGTCGCCAACATACACAGAAGCAGTACTTC
CASRQHTQKQYF
>TRBJ2-1|TRBV6-5|.|.
TGTGCCAGCAGTTGTATCCCGGGAACTATAGTCTGTGAGCAGTTCTTC
CASSCIPGTIVCEQFF
>TRBJ2-5|TRBV7-3|.|.
TGTGCCAGCAGCGCGGGACAGTCAGAGACCCAGTACTTC
CASSAGQSETQYF
>TRBJ2-1|TRBV5-1|.|.
TGCGCCAGCAGCTTGGATGAGGGTGAGCAGTTCTTC
CASSLDEGEQFF
>TRBJ1-1|TRBV5-4|.|.
TGTGCCAGCAGCTGGGGCAGGGAAACTGAAGCTTTCTTT
CASSWGRETEAFF
>TRBJ1-6|TRBV27|.|TRBD1
TGTGCCAGCAGTGTAAAAAAAGGGACAGGGGTTGGGAGCTCCTATAATTCACCCCTCCACTTT
CASSVKKGTGVGSSYNSPLHF
>TRBJ2-5|TRBV7-9|.|.
TGTGCCAGCAACTCCAAGACTAGGGGTTTGGTTTATGAGACCCAGTACTTC
CASNSKTRGLVYETQYF
>TRBJ1-1|TRBV21-1|.|.
TGTGCCAGCAGCAAATCGCGACAGGGGGCGGGCACTGAAGCTTTCTTT
CASSKSRQGAGTEAFF
>TRBJ1-2|TRBV27|.|TRBD1
TGTGCCAGCAGTTACTACAGGGGGGAAACTTATGGCTACACCTTC
CASSYYRGETYGYTF
>TRBJ2-2|TRBV7-6|few|TRBD2
TGTGCCAGCAGCCCACTAGCGATCCAGGTCGGGGAGCTGTTTTTT
CASSPLAIQVGELFF
>TRBJ2-3|TRBV27|.|.
TGTGCCAGCAGTGGCCGGAGGTGGAATACGCAGTATTTT
CASSGRRWNTQYF
>TRBJ1-4|TRBV27|.|.
TGTGCCAGCAGTTTATCAGGGAGAGGGGAAAAACTGTTTTTT
CASSLSGRGEKLFF
>TRBJ2-5|TRBV2|.|.
TGTGCCAGCTCCTCAAGGCGGTTAACAGGGTTGGGGCAGGAAGAGACCCAGTACTTC
CASSSRRLTGLGQEETQYF